This TCR beta chain was recorded in a study of blood T cell repertoires in COVID-19. About the study: PBMCs, B-cell-depleted T cells, or T cells were the source of the cDNA or gDNA that made up the material.

In the authors' workflow: Reference gene primer amplification gave nucleated cell count estimates. Generated by immunoSEQ multiplex PCR, the TCRdb table keeps only in-frame clones and is missing some. The DNA gave D and trimming, while V, J and clone size come from that table. The sample yields 250,000 to 350,000 clones, roughly 87% seen once. The CDR3 runs to 16 residues. Germline V gives CDR1 MNHEY, CDR2 SVGAGI. V lost 3 bases and J lost 3, with 12 bases in between. This TCR was recovered from a woman between 50 and 59 years old who had recovered from COVID-19. The genes are TRBV6-5 and TRBJ2-6; TRBD2 might be the D (6 bases). The sample consisted of peripheral blood. DNA for the CDR3: TGTGCCAGCAGTTATCAGGGAGGCGTTGGGGCCAACGTCCTGACTTTC. Amino acids: CASSYQGGVGANVLTF.